The entry below describes one T cell receptor beta chain. The sample is drawn from a study of blood T cell repertoires in COVID-19. Background on the study: COVID-19 samples, acute and convalescent, were from the United States, Italy and Spain. PBMCs, B-cell-depleted T cells, or T cells provided the cDNA or gDNA that made up the material.

V was trimmed by 2 bases and J by 0 bases, leaving 10 bases between them. Per germline, CDR1 GTSNPN and CDR2 SVGIG (reference sequence). This CDR3 spans 14 amino acids. How the authors handled the data: For nucleated cells, counts were estimated from reference gene primer amplification. Some clones are missing from TCRdb's copy, which holds only in-frame ones; the method was immunoSEQ multiplex PCR. The D gene and trimming were derived from the DNA, and the V and J assignments and clone size from that table. The table has approximately 210,000 clones, approximately 78% seen once. The V call is TRBV30, the J call TRBJ1-2; D unresolved. The receptor was isolated from a woman aged 40 to 55 with acute or convalescent COVID-19. Material for sequencing was peripheral blood. The CDR3 DNA is TGTGCCTGGAGTATCCGGTCTCCTAACTATGGCTACACCTTC. Its protein product is CAWSIRSPNYGYTF.